What follows are 2 T cell receptor beta chains derived from one specimen sequenced in a study of vaccination and CD4 T cells after COVID-19. Their recognized antigens are unknown. Stated treatment: approximately 9-day PBMC culture with coronavirus spike peptide pools or control peptides (ViraFEST assay). Gathered ahead of the COVID-19 pandemic (2011-2018) were the CD4+ T cells of the unexposed donor. An Oncomine TCR Beta short-read assay was used to sequence the DNA from cultured CD4+ T cells. From the PCR reads, TCRdb called clonotypes with MiXCR, one entry per CDR3 protein. Among 8,500 to 10,000 distinct CDR3 sequences, 35% to 40% were seen once, and the ten largest hold around 12%. Material: CD4+ T cells from blood, cultured in vitro. Source of these receptors: a human donor in good health.

The genes are TRBV20-1 and TRBJ1-6; D is uncertain. The CDR3 has 17 amino acids. The V gene's germline CDR1 is DFQATT and CDR2 SNEGSKA (reference sequence). V lost 1 base and J 8 bases, leaving 21 bases between the germline ends. The CDR3: CSARVPNQSGSYSPLHF. The DNA for the CDR3 is TGCAGTGCTAGAGTCCCAAACCAGAGTGGTTCTTATTCACCCCTCCACTTT.

The gene calls are TRBV30 and TRBJ2-1; 13 bases line up with TRBD2. Trimming cost V 0 bases and J 8 bases; bases outside gene matches: 16. CDR3 size: 19 residues. CDR1 is GTSNPN, CDR2 SVGIG, per germline (reference sequence). In nucleotides, the CDR3 is TGTGCCTGGAGTGTCCGCAGGGGGTGGACTAGCGGGAGTGGGTATGAGCAGTTCTTC. This sequence encodes CAWSVRRGWTSGSGYEQFF.